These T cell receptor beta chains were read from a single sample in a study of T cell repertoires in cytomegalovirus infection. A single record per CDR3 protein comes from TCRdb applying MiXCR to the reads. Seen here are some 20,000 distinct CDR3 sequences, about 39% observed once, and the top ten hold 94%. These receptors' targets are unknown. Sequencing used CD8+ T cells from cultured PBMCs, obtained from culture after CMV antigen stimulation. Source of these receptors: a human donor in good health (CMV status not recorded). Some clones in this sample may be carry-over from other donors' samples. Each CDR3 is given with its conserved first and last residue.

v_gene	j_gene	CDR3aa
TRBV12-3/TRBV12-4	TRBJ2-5	CASSSGPFRGETQYF
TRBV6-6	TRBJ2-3	CASSRTGTRTDTQYF
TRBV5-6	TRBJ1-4	CASSLGTAPRDEKLFF
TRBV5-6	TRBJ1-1	CASRFAPSGQGDYRRTEAFF
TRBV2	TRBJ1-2	CASRGRRLSYGYTF
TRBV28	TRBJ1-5	CASKLANQPQHF
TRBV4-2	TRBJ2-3	CASSLRLAGEASTDTQYF
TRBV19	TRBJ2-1	CASRSSGERTEQFF
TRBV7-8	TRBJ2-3	CASSLIGTAFSTDTQYF
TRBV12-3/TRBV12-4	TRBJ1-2	CASSSRELLSFNYGYTF
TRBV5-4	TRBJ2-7	CASSFQDRIHEQYF
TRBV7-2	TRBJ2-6	CASSPIGQGPSGSRRANVLTF
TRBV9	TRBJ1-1	CASSVEQYTEAFF
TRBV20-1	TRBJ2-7	CSAGPFDWGSSYEQYF
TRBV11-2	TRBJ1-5	CASSATGINQPQHF
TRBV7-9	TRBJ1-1	CASSTPGHMNTEAFF
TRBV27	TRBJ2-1	CASKPGTAYNEQFF
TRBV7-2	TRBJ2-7	CASSSPSSYEQYF
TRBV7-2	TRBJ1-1	CASSLGLSDRANTEAFF
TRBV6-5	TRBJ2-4	CASSYWDKDAKNIQYF